This T cell receptor beta chain was captured by sequencing in a study of blood T cell repertoires in COVID-19 (TCRdb year 2020). Study-level background: The collaborator samples originated in the United States, Italy and Spain and spanned the acute and convalescent phases of COVID-19. The prospective study material was composed of cDNA or gDNA derived from T cells, B-cell-depleted T cells, or PBMCs. A de-identified subject ID, COVID-19 status, age in years and sex were almost always included in the sample metadata. Where available, HLA class I and class II types were obtained from metadata supplied by the sample provider rather than from assay-based typing. The samples were drawn from two sources: the first 160 participants of the ongoing ImmuneRACE study, and 1,000 to 1,500 subjects contributed by 6 global collaborators. Deeply sampled blood TCRbeta repertoires from subjects exposed to, actively infected with, or recovered from COVID-19 were included in the dataset. The repertoires were released in a freely available public database meant as a resource for research on the immune response to SARS-CoV-2.

TCRbeta CDR3 regions were amplified from genomic DNA using the immunoSEQ Assay, a bias-controlled multiplex PCR. The authors' analysis ran thus. The number of nucleated cells in each sample was estimated from the amplification of reference gene primers within the assay. Sequence reads were collapsed and filtered to measure the absolute abundance of every unique TCRbeta CDR3 rearrangement. For each sample, productive Simpson clonality was calculated as the square root of Simpson's diversity index across productive rearrangements. Imported from immuneACCESS, the table was reduced by TCRdb to in-frame sequences with V and J called. These copies leave out some clones; in studies compared against another copy, an unresolved V gene accounts for under half, and the cause of the remainder is not known. The V and J calls and the clone size are those of that table, but D and trimming were determined from the DNA. The sample table records about 250,000 clones; around four fifths of these occur just once. In total, the top ten clones hold 5.5% to 7.5% of the sample.

Concerning this clone itself: The antigen it recognizes is unknown. No base quality values were provided; no much bigger clone lies one nucleotide off.

Each collaborating institution followed its own protocols to collect whole blood in K2EDTA tubes. Collaborator samples were shipped for TCRbeta analysis as frozen whole blood, isolated PBMCs, or DNA extracted from either sample type. Its CDR3 holds 19 amino acids, cysteine through phenylalanine. Left in the record is the CDR3 DNA by itself, 57 bases read in frame from the first base. Compared with germline, V lacks 0 bases and J lacks 3 bases; bases without a gene match: 4. The germline V gene (reference sequence) specifies LGHDT as CDR1 and YNNKEL as CDR2. Overall study results and their limits: The quantity of clinical and demographic metadata differed by source and by participant and was supplied without curation.

The source of this sequence is a woman in her sixties with active or convalescent COVID-19. The sequenced sample was peripheral blood. This chain is built from TRBV3-1 (or the pseudogene TRBV3-2) and TRBJ2-2, and TRBD2 aligns with 16 junction nucleotides. The CDR3 region reads CASSQEGLAGGHDTGELFF. The DNA reads TGTGCCAGCAGCCAAGAGGGACTAGCGGGGGGGCATGACACCGGGGAGCTGTTTTTT.